This entry lists 17 T cell receptor beta chains sequenced from one sample in a study of blood T cell repertoires in COVID-19. Repertoires were generated with immunoSEQ multiplex PCR, while TCRdb's copy carries only in-frame clones and drops some. In the table there are 150,000 to 200,000 clones, roughly 70% of which are singletons. Sequences were obtained from peripheral blood. The receptors stem from a woman older than 75 with acute or convalescent COVID-19.

Concerning this clone: Other DNA sequences within the sample encode an identical CDR3. The chain carries TRBV5-1 and TRBJ2-1; no definite D call. V dropped 1 base and J dropped 0 bases, with 8 bases sitting between them. CDR3 length: 15 amino acids. The germline CDR1 and CDR2 sequences are SGHRS and YFSETQ. Here the CDR3 DNA reads TGCGCCAGCAGCTTGTTAGAAAGCTCCTACAATGAGCAGTTCTTC. Encoded protein: CASSLLESSYNEQFF.

The chain carries TRBV20-1 and TRBJ1-3; D not certain. This CDR3 region has 11 residues. In germline, CDR1 is DFQATT, CDR2 SNEGSKA (reference sequence). V lost 6 bases and J 7 bases, leaving 10 bases between the germline ends. The CDR3 is CSAQLLNTIYF. The CDR3 region has the DNA TGCAGTGCCCAACTCCTTAACACCATATATTTT.

The genes are TRBV9 and TRBJ2-3, with a possible D match to TRBD2 (5 bases). Trimming removed 7 bases from V and 2 bases from J, with 14 bases in between. CDR1 is SGDLS, CDR2 YYNGEE, per germline. The CDR3 length is 14 residues. This CDR3 reads CASAVAGFTDTQYF. CDR3 coding DNA: TGTGCCAGCGCCGTGGCGGGCTTCACAGATACGCAGTATTTT.

The chain uses TRBV3-1 (or the pseudogene TRBV3-2) and TRBJ1-3; 9 positions match TRBD1. V was clipped by 1 base and J by 4 bases; unmatched bases: 14. From germline, CDR1 is LGHDT and CDR2 YNNKEL (reference sequence). This CDR3 contains 19 residues. The CDR3 bases are TGTGCCAGCAGCCAAGCCTGGACAGGGGTTGATAGTATAGGAAACACCATATATTTT. Amino acid sequence: CASSQAWTGVDSIGNTIYF.

In the case of this clone: This may come from a read error, since a much larger clone is one base off. The identical CDR3 is also encoded by other nucleotide sequences in the sample. The chain carries TRBV21-1 and TRBJ2-5; TRBD2, the D gene given by the table, was not confirmed from the DNA. TRBV21-1 is labeled a pseudogene. The CDR3 totals 19 residues. The chain's CDR3 is CASSPLTSQASRYQETQYF. DNA for the CDR3: TGTGCCAGCAGTCCTCTCACGAGTCAGGCTAGCAGGTACCAAGAGACCCAGTACTTC.

The V call is TRBV29-1, the J call TRBJ2-7; D might be TRBD2 (6 bases). CDR1 and CDR2 (germline): SQVTM, ANQGSEA. The V end lost 6 bases, the J end lost 1 base, and 19 bases lay between the germline ends. The CDR3 covers 15 residues. Here the CDR3 DNA reads TGCAGCGTCGAGTTGGGCGGGATATATTCCTACGAGCAGTACTTC. It encodes CSVELGGIYSYEQYF.

This clone has only a few counts. This chain links TRBV12-1 with TRBJ2-1; the table assigns TRBD2, which was not confirmed against the DNA. TRBV12-1 is a pseudogene segment. This CDR3 region has 15 residues. CDR3 sequence reads: CASSDWRVSYNEQFF. For the CDR3, the DNA is TGTGCCAGCAGCGACTGGAGGGTCTCCTACAATGAGCAGTTCTTC.

This chain joins TRBV5-1 and TRBJ2-7; weak D call: TRBD2 (5 bases). The V and J ends lost 5 bases and 4 bases respectively, with 19 bases between them. The CDR3 totals 15 residues. CDR1 is SGHRS and CDR2 is YFSETQ in the germline V gene. The DNA of the CDR3 is TGCGCCAGCAGACGTACCGCCGGGCCGGGGTACGAGCAGTACTTC. Residues: CASRRTAGPGYEQYF.

This rearrangement joins TRBV14 to TRBJ2-7; a possible D gene is TRBD1 (5 bases). Trimming took off 1 base at V and 3 bases at J, with 13 bases between the two ends. Germline CDR1 and CDR2: SGHDN and FVKESK. There are 15 residues in the CDR3. The CDR3 reads CASSQVVGHHYEQYF. Here the CDR3 DNA reads TGTGCCAGCAGCCAAGTAGTGGGGCACCACTACGAGCAGTACTTC.

The J gene is TRBJ2-2, the V gene TRBV28; D gene uncertain. Germline assignment: CDR1 MDHEN and CDR2 SYDVKM. Trimming shortened V by 6 bases and J by 6 bases, and 17 bases separated the two germline ends. This CDR3 region has 15 residues. CDR3 bases: TGTGCCAGCAGGACCCCTCTCTACGCGGCCGGGGAGCTGTTTTTT. Amino acid sequence: CASRTPLYAAGELFF.

The chain combines TRBV18 with TRBJ2-3; 9 bases align to TRBD2. The CDR3 loop spans 16 amino acids. The trim removed 3 bases at V and 4 bases at J, leaving 8 bases unmatched. The germline V gene encodes CDR1 KGHSH and CDR2 LQKENI. The chain's CDR3 is CASSPPLAGEADTQYF. The CDR3 bases are TGTGCCAGCTCACCCCCGTTAGCGGGAGAGGCAGATACGCAGTATTTT.

This chain uses TRBV7-9 with TRBJ2-5; D possibly corresponds to TRBD1 (6 bases). Germline CDR1 and CDR2: SEHNR and FQNEAQ (reference sequence). Between the trimmed V and J ends, which lost 2 bases and 5 bases, there was a span of 15 bases. CDR3 length equals 15 residues. In DNA, the CDR3 is TGTGCCAGCAGCTTAAAGATTGTAGACAGGGAGACCCAGTACTTC. The encoded protein is CASSLKIVDRETQYF. Filled out from reference TRBV7-9 and TRBJ2-5, the complete variable domain reads DTGVSQNPRHKITKRGQNVTFRCDPISEHNRLYWYRQTLGQGPEFLTYFQNEAQLEKSRLLSDRFSAERPKGSFSTLEIQRTEQGDSAMYLCASSLKIVDRETQYFGPGTRLLVL.

The chain recombines TRBV6-5 with TRBJ1-3; maybe TRBD1 (6 bases). Deletions cut 11 bases from V and 0 bases from J, with 17 bases between. The V gene's germline CDR1 is MNHEY and CDR2 SVGAGI. This CDR3 spans 15 amino acids. The CDR3 region has the DNA TGTGCCTCAAACAGGGAAAACTTCTCTGGAAACACCATATATTTT. It yields the protein CASNRENFSGNTIYF.

This clone was detected once. The chain joins TRBV5-1 to TRBJ2-2; D is uncertain. In germline, CDR1 is SGHRS, CDR2 YFSETQ. Trimming removed 4 bases from V and 0 bases from J, with 7 bases in between. The CDR3 contains 14 residues. The CDR3 nucleotides read TGCGCCAGCAGCCTGGCCACGAACACCGGGGAGCTGTTTTTT. It codes for CASSLATNTGELFF.

V and J are TRBV3-1 (or the pseudogene TRBV3-2) and TRBJ2-5; D not certain. Germline V CDR1 and CDR2: LGHDT, YNNKEL (reference sequence). The CDR3 has 12 amino acids. V was cut by 3 bases and J by 3 bases, with 5 bases left in between. CDR3: CASSQAEETQYF. Written as DNA, the CDR3 is TGTGCCAGCAGCCAGGCCGAAGAGACCCAGTACTTC.

This clone has only a few counts. The chain recombines TRBV28 with TRBJ1-2; the D gene is possibly TRBD1 (6 bases). The CDR3 contains 13 residues. Trimming cost V 7 bases and J 7 bases, with 16 bases left between them. Germline loops: CDR1 MDHEN, CDR2 SYDVKM. CDR3 sequence reads: CASKSRRTVGYTF. The CDR3 DNA reads as TGTGCCAGCAAAAGCCGTCGGACAGTTGGCTACACCTTC.

Of note for this clone: The junction shows a germline mismatch at one end, possibly a read error. The rearrangement uses TRBV3-1 (or the pseudogene TRBV3-2) and TRBJ2-7, with D possibly matching TRBD1 (6 bases). From germline, CDR1 is LGHDT and CDR2 YNNKEL (reference sequence). The CDR3 runs 11 residues. CDR3 loop: CASSQDGGRHF. In DNA form, the CDR3 reads TGTGCCAGCAGCCAAGATGGGGGCCGGCACTTC.